The rows below give T cell receptor beta chains drawn from one sample of a study of response to subunit inactivated influenza vaccine. TCRdb processed the RT-PCR reads anew with MiXCR; each CDR3 protein has one entry. The sample lists around 600,000 distinct CDR3 sequences, about 11% occurring once. This sample was shared with a second study, whose subject was T cells expressing NK-cell markers.

This material consisted of PBMCs from blood, taken on the day of vaccination. These receptor sequences come from a man aged 45 to 65 who received an inactivated influenza vaccine. Both conserved end residues are part of each CDR3. A D gene is named only where the DNA matches it firmly. Clone size, where shown, is once, few, many, or a class for clones that have expanded.

v_call,j_call,d_call,clone_size,cdr3_nt,cdr3_aa
TRBV12-3/TRBV12-4,TRBJ2-6,-,many,TGTGCCAGCAGTCAATCTGGGGCCAACGTCCTGACTTTC,CASSQSGANVLTF
TRBV15,TRBJ1-4,TRBD1,-,TGTGCCACCAGCGGCTTCGGGACAGGGGAAAAACTGTTTTTT,CATSGFGTGEKLFF
TRBV20-1,TRBJ2-2,TRBD1,-,TGCAGTGCTTTTTCGACAGGGATGAGGAACACCGGGGAGCTGTTTTTT,CSAFSTGMRNTGELFF
TRBV11-2,TRBJ1-1,-,-,TGTGCCAGCAGCTCAAATACGGGGTTGGGGGGTGAAGCTTTCTTT,CASSSNTGLGGEAFF
TRBV29-1,TRBJ2-4,TRBD1,few,TGCAGCGTTGCCGGACAGGAGTTAGCCAAAAACATTCAGTACTTC,CSVAGQELAKNIQYF
TRBV27,TRBJ2-7,TRBD2,-,TGTGCCAGCAGTTTCCGGACTAGCGGGAGGGGTGAGCAGTACTTC,CASSFRTSGRGEQYF
TRBV15,TRBJ2-3,-,-,TGTGCCACCAGCAGAGCAGGGGATACGCAGTATTTT,CATSRAGDTQYF
TRBV12-3/TRBV12-4,TRBJ2-7,-,few,TGTGCCAGCAGTTTATTTCCGGGTACCTACGAGCAGTACTTC,CASSLFPGTYEQYF
TRBV5-1,TRBJ2-1,-,-,TGCGCCAGCAGCCCGGCCTCGACAGGTATGCGCGATGAGCAGTTCTTC,CASSPASTGMRDEQFF
TRBV5-1,TRBJ1-5,TRBD1,many,TGCGCCAGCAGCCCAGGGACAGGGGTGGGCAATCAGCCCCAGCATTTT,CASSPGTGVGNQPQHF
TRBV9,TRBJ2-1,-,many,TGTGCCAGCAGCGTAGCTACTGGGACTCTACTTGGCAATGAGCAGTTCTTC,CASSVATGTLLGNEQFF
TRBV20-1,TRBJ1-2,TRBD1,few,TGCAGTGCTAGACTTCGGGACAGGGCCTTTAACTTC,CSARLRDRAFNF
TRBV7-6,TRBJ2-5,-,-,TGTGCCAGCAGATTAAGGGGTTCGGAGACCCAGTACTTC,CASRLRGSETQYF
TRBV12-3/TRBV12-4,TRBJ2-1,-,few,TGTGCCAGCAGTTTAGGGGGAAGCCAGGGGTATAATGAGCAGTTCTTC,CASSLGGSQGYNEQFF
TRBV4-2,TRBJ1-4,-,-,TGTGCCAGCAGCCAGGCCGGTGGGGGCCGTGAAAAACTGTTTTTT,CASSQAGGGREKLFF
TRBV28,TRBJ2-5,TRBD1,many,TGTGCCAGCAGTGACAGGGGACAAGAGACCCAGTACTTC,CASSDRGQETQYF
TRBV28,TRBJ2-5,TRBD1,once,TGTGCCAGCAGTTCCATCAGGGGGCGGCAAGAGGCCCAGTACTTC,CASSSIRGRQEAQYF
TRBV5-4,TRBJ2-2,TRBD1,-,TGTGCCAGCAGCTTGACCGGGACAGGGCTCACCGGGGAGCTGTTTTTT,CASSLTGTGLTGELFF
TRBV4-1,TRBJ1-1,-,-,TGCGCCAGCAGCCCCGGGATCTCAATATGGAACACTGAAGCTTTCTTT,CASSPGISIWNTEAFF
TRBV28,TRBJ2-7,-,-,TGTGCCAGCAGTCCACCCGGGACGGTTGAAGGGCAGTACTTC,CASSPPGTVEGQYF
TRBV4-2,TRBJ2-2,-,few,TGTGCCAGCAGCCAAGATCTCAGGGGAACCGGGGAGCTGTTTTTT,CASSQDLRGTGELFF
TRBV28,TRBJ2-1,TRBD2,-,TGTGCCAGCAGTTTACTTACCGGCACTAGCGATGAGCAGTTCTTC,CASSLLTGTSDEQFF
TRBV3-1,TRBJ2-3,TRBD2,few,TGTGCCAGCAGCCTCCCTCGGAGCGGGAGAAACACAGATACGCAGTATTTT,CASSLPRSGRNTDTQYF
TRBV12-3/TRBV12-4,TRBJ1-2,-,few,TGTGCCAGCAGTATCGGGACGTCTGGCTACACCTTC,CASSIGTSGYTF
TRBV7-2,TRBJ2-4,-,-,TGTGCCAGCAGTAAAGCAGGATCCATAGCCAAAAACATTCAGTACTTC,CASSKAGSIAKNIQYF
TRBV10-3,TRBJ2-3,TRBD1,few,TGTGCCATCAGTGACCGAGGACAGGCAGATACGCAGTATTTT,CAISDRGQADTQYF
TRBV9,TRBJ2-1,-,few,TGTGCCAGCAGCGTAATGGGGCGGAATCCCCTCTATGAGCAGTTCTTC,CASSVMGRNPLYEQFF
TRBV7-7,TRBJ2-2,TRBD2,many,TGTGCCAGCAGCTTAGGGCATAGCGGGACGACCGGGGAGCTGTTTTTT,CASSLGHSGTTGELFF
TRBV24-1,TRBJ2-1,TRBD2,few,TGTGCCACCTCCGGGACTAGTCAGACCCGTGAGCAGTTCTTC,CATSGTSQTREQFF